What follows are 17 T cell receptor beta chains derived from one specimen sequenced in a study of shared clonotypes between healthy human individuals. Profiled with immunoSEQ multiplex PCR; TCRdb holds only in-frame clones, not every one. The table has a few million clones, 85% to 95% seen once. The sequenced sample consisted of naive CD4+ T cells sorted from blood. Subset defined: CD45RA+ positively selected. These receptors were collected from a man younger than 35 in good health.

Notes on this clone: The junction shows a germline mismatch at one end, possibly a read error. The chain couples TRBV5-6 to TRBJ1-1; D is possibly TRBD1 (6 bases). The CDR3 covers 11 residues. Germline V gives CDR1 SGHDT, CDR2 YYEEEE. The CDR3 nucleotides read TGTGCCAGCAGCTTGACAGGGTCCTTCCTCTTT. Translating gives CASSLTGSFLF.

A remark on this clone: The sample contains more than one DNA sequence encoding this CDR3. This chain links TRBV5-1 with TRBJ2-5, with 9 positions matching TRBD1. There are 13 residues in the CDR3. Germline CDR1 SGHRS, CDR2 YFSETQ. Unmatched junction bases numbered 2, after V lost 3 bases and J lost 5 bases. The CDR3 region is CASSSTGGETQYF. The CDR3 DNA reads TGCGCCAGCAGCTCGACAGGGGGGGAGACCCAGTACTTC.

This rearrangement joins TRBV25-1 to TRBJ2-3, with 10 bases lining up with TRBD2. Per the germline V gene, CDR1 is MGHDK and CDR2 is SYGVNS. V trimming: 2 bases; J trimming: 5 bases; junction bases outside the gene matches: 7. The CDR3 runs to 16 residues. CDR3: CASSEILAGVQDTQYF. DNA for the CDR3: TGTGCCAGCAGTGAAATTCTAGCGGGAGTTCAAGATACGCAGTATTTT.

The chain recombines TRBV5-4 with TRBJ2-2; D remains ambiguous. Germline-derived CDR1 and CDR2 are SGHNT and YYREEE (reference sequence). The CDR3 sequence is 12 residues long. Trimming cost V 0 bases and J 7 bases, with 4 bases left between them. CDR3: CASSLGVGELFF. The CDR3 nucleotides are TGTGCCAGCAGCTTGGGAGTCGGGGAGCTGTTTTTT.

To note about this clone: Other DNA sequences in this specimen translate into the identical CDR3. The chain links TRBV19 to TRBJ1-2, with D perhaps TRBD1 (6 bases). Germline CDR1 LNHDA, CDR2 SQIVND (reference sequence). Trimming stripped 2 bases from V and 2 bases from J, with 9 bases between. The CDR3 loop spans 14 amino acids. DNA for the CDR3: TGTGCCAGTAGTATACAGGGGCTAAACTATGGCTACACCTTC. This codes for CASSIQGLNYGYTF.

The rearrangement uses TRBV29-1 and TRBJ2-3; D is ambiguous. V was clipped by 8 bases and J by 5 bases, with 11 bases between them. The CDR3 spans 11 residues. Germline-derived CDR1 and CDR2 are SQVTM and ANQGSEA. CDR3 DNA sequence: TGCAGCCCTCGGGTTCTAGATACGCAGTATTTT. Its translation is CSPRVLDTQYF.

The chain joins TRBV23-1 to TRBJ1-2; D is possibly TRBD1 (6 bases). TRBV23-1 is treated as an ORF (open reading frame) with a function not yet certain. Trimming shortened V by 6 bases and J by 3 bases, and 14 bases separated the two germline ends. The CDR3 is 14 residues long. The CDR3 protein is CASSTRGPYYGYTF. The CDR3 coding sequence is TGCGCCAGCAGCACTCGGGGGCCGTACTATGGCTACACCTTC.

This clone was observed a single time. The gene calls are TRBV5-1 and TRBJ1-2, with D tentatively TRBD1 (5 bases). Germline V gene lookup returns CDR1 SGHRS and CDR2 YFSETQ. Trimming stripped 3 bases from V and 1 base from J, with 10 bases between. The length of the CDR3 is 14 residues. The CDR3 is CASSWEGDNYGYTF. The CDR3 DNA follows: TGCGCCAGCAGCTGGGAAGGGGATAACTATGGCTACACCTTC. The variable domain in full, with the rest retrieved from reference TRBV5-1 and TRBJ1-2, is KAGVTQTPRYLIKTRGQQVTLSCSPISGHRSVSWYQQTPGQGLQFLFEYFSETQRNKGNFPGRFSGRQFSNSRSEMNVSTLELGDSALYLCASSWEGDNYGYTFGSGTRLTVV.

This clone was found once. The rearrangement links TRBV6-5 to TRBJ2-7; 9 bases match TRBD2. The germline CDR1 and CDR2 sequences are MNHEY and SVGAGI. V lost 1 base, J lost 2 bases, and 3 bases stayed unmatched. The CDR3 spans 15 residues. The CDR3 DNA reads TGTGCCAGCAGTTACTTGACTAGCGGAGCCTACGAGCAGTACTTC. Translating gives CASSYLTSGAYEQYF.

This sequence joins TRBV9 and TRBJ2-3, with TRBD1 identical over 7 bases. V lost 0 bases, J lost 3 bases, and 4 bases stayed unmatched. The CDR3 is made up of 15 amino acids. Germline CDR1 reads SGDLS; CDR2 reads YYNGEE. CDR3 amino acids: CASSVVQGTTDTQYF. The DNA of the CDR3 is TGTGCCAGCAGCGTAGTACAGGGGACAACAGATACGCAGTATTTT. Supplemented by reference TRBV9 and TRBJ2-3, the full variable domain reads DSGVTQTPKHLITATGQRVTLRCSPRSGDLSVYWYQQSLDQGLQFLIQYYNGEERAKGNILERFSAQQFPDLHSELNLSSLELGDSALYFCASSVVQGTTDTQYFGPGTRLTVL.

This chain uses TRBV21-1 with TRBJ2-7. TRBV21-1 counts as a pseudogene. The CDR3 sequence is 15 residues long. The CDR3 loop reads CASSKRGRASYEQYF. The DNA for the CDR3 is TGTGCCAGCAGCAAACGGGGCAGGGCTTCCTACGAGCAGTACTTC.

As to this clone: Other DNA sequences in the sample encode the same CDR3. This rearrangement joins TRBV4-1 to TRBJ1-6; no firm D call. CDR3 length equals 15 residues. Germline values: CDR1 MGHRA, CDR2 YSYEKL. With 1 base removed from V and 5 bases from J, the gap between germline ends came to 9 bases. For the CDR3, the DNA is TGCGCCAGCAGCCAAGGTGGCGTAAATAATTCACCCCTCCACTTT. This encodes CASSQGGVNNSPLHF.

The chain combines TRBV19 with TRBJ1-6; a possible D gene is TRBD1 (5 bases). Trimming shortened V by 3 bases and J by 2 bases, and 14 bases separated the two germline ends. Germline-derived CDR1 and CDR2 are LNHDA and SQIVND (reference sequence). CDR3 size: 17 residues. CDR3 protein: CASSMTGLGTYNSPLHF. CDR3 bases: TGTGCCAGTAGTATGACGGGGCTTGGTACCTATAATTCACCCCTCCACTTT.

The rearrangement links TRBV5-4 to TRBJ2-2, with TRBD2 matching over 11 bases. V was clipped by 4 bases and J by 6 bases; unmatched bases: 8. From germline, CDR1 is SGHNT and CDR2 YYREEE (reference sequence). The CDR3 has 16 residues. CDR3 nucleotide sequence: TGTGCCAGCAGCGAAGGACTAGCGGGTATCTCCGGGGAGCTGTTTTTT. Its protein is CASSEGLAGISGELFF.

In the case of this clone: Other DNA sequences of this sample code for an identical CDR3. CDR3 bases: TGTGCCAGCAGTCCAGGGGGATACGAGCAGTACTTC. Its protein product is CASSPGGYEQYF. The chain combines TRBV7-9 with TRBJ2-7, with TRBD1 identical over 7 bases. Germline-derived CDR1 and CDR2 are SEHNR and FQNEAQ (reference sequence). The CDR3 runs 12 residues. The ends lost 6 bases at V and 4 bases at J; junction bases unmatched: 3.

The chain employs TRBV7-9 and TRBJ2-2; 9 nucleotides line up with TRBD2. The CDR3 is 16 amino acids. The germline gives CDR1 SEHNR, CDR2 FQNEAQ (reference sequence). V dropped 5 bases and J dropped 7; count of bases not matched to a gene: 11. CDR3 DNA sequence: TGTGCCAGCAGCGCCCCTAGCGGGATCGATAACGGGGAGCTGTTTTTT. Its translation: CASSAPSGIDNGELFF.

This sequence joins TRBV4-3 and TRBJ2-1; 7 nucleotides match TRBD2. Germline V gene lookup returns CDR1 LGHNA and CDR2 YSLEER. The ends lost 0 bases at V and 2 bases at J; junction bases unmatched: 7. The length of the CDR3 is 17 residues. The CDR3, as DNA: TGCGCCAGCAGCCAAGATACCAGCGGGACCCCCTACAATGAGCAGTTCTTC. Its translation is CASSQDTSGTPYNEQFF.